This passage covers 20 T cell receptor beta chains from one sample sequenced in a study of T cell responses to AZD1222 COVID-19 vaccine (dated by TCRdb to the early 2020s). Library creation used the immunoSEQ multiplex PCR assay. TCRdb carries this immuneACCESS record with in-frame sequences only. Its versions omit some clonotypes, under half of them owing to an unresolved V gene in the studies checked, with the rest unexplained. The sample table shows around 140,000 clones, and roughly nine tenths are seen once. Over 1.1% of the sample comes from the top ten. Taken with the paper, the label for time point translates to: baseline before first vaccination. Sequencing was performed on peripheral blood, taken on day 0 of AZD1222 vaccination. Receptors were obtained from an adult in good health.

J is TRBJ2-1 and V is TRBV2; a weak D match, TRBD2 (6 bases). The CDR3 contains 15 residues. Trimming left V 6 bases short and J 7 bases short, with 19 bases between. CDR1 SNHLY and CDR2 FYNNEI come from the germline V gene. The CDR3 DNA reads TGTGCCAGCAGGGCCGGGAGCGCGGGTTGGAATGAGCAGTTCTTC. Its translation is CASRAGSAGWNEQFF.

V is TRBV14 and J is TRBJ2-3; TRBD2 agrees at 11 bases. CDR1 SGHDN and CDR2 FVKESK come from the germline V gene. With V trimmed by 1 base and J by 5 bases, 5 bases remained unmatched. The CDR3 has 16 residues. The CDR3 loop is CASSQGRLAGLDTQYF. As DNA, the CDR3 is TGTGCCAGCAGCCAAGGAAGACTAGCGGGATTAGATACGCAGTATTTT.

The rearrangement uses TRBV6-5 and TRBJ1-2, with D possibly being TRBD1 (5 bases). CDR3 length equals 13 residues. Germline CDR1 reads MNHEY; CDR2 reads SVGAGI. Trimming pared 6 bases from V and 8 bases from J, leaving 16 bases between. The CDR3: CASRARGGDGYTF. DNA for the CDR3: TGTGCCAGCAGGGCCCGGGGCGGAGACGGCTACACCTTC.

V gene TRBV5-5 combines with J gene TRBJ2-6, with D perhaps assigned TRBD1 or TRBD2 (6 bases each). The CDR3 covers 18 residues. CDR1 is SGHKS and CDR2 is YYEKEE in the germline V gene (reference sequence). V lost 2 bases to trimming and J lost 1 base, with 16 bases between them. The CDR3, as DNA: TGTGCCAGCAGCTTATGGGGGGCAGGTGGTTCTGGGGCCAACGTCCTGACTTTC. Residues: CASSLWGAGGSGANVLTF.

The gene calls are TRBV24-1 and TRBJ1-6; D uncertain. The CDR3 is made up of 13 amino acids. Per the germline V gene, CDR1 is KGHDR and CDR2 is SFDVKD. Trimming removed 4 bases from V and 9 bases from J, with 9 bases in between. DNA for the CDR3: TGTGCCACCAGTGAATTTCCCGGTTCACCCCTCCACTTT. This codes for CATSEFPGSPLHF.

This chain uses TRBV3-1 (or the pseudogene TRBV3-2) with TRBJ1-2; D remains unclear. This CDR3 is built from 16 residues. The V gene's germline CDR1 is LGHDT and CDR2 YNNKEL (reference sequence). V gave up 4 bases and J gave up 0 bases, with 15 bases separating them. The CDR3 reads CASSRYGRLTNYGYTF. The CDR3 nucleotides are TGTGCCAGCAGCCGTTATGGACGGCTTACTAACTATGGCTACACCTTC.

This rearrangement joins TRBV6-5 to TRBJ2-7; 10 nucleotides line up with TRBD2. CDR3 length equals 15 residues. The ends lost 0 bases at V and 7 bases at J; junction bases unmatched: 6. Per the germline V gene, CDR1 is MNHEY and CDR2 is SVGAGI. Here the CDR3 reads CASSYSLAGAGEQYF. The CDR3 nucleotides read TGTGCCAGCAGTTACTCTCTAGCGGGAGCTGGTGAGCAGTACTTC.

The table lists this clone with a count of one. V gene TRBV28 combines with J gene TRBJ2-5; 11 positions match TRBD2. The V gene end was trimmed by 2 bases and the J gene end by 2 bases; junction bases not matched to a gene: 4. CDR1 and CDR2 from the germline V gene are MDHEN and SYDVKM. The CDR3 has 16 residues. Here the CDR3 reads CASSLPGLAVQETQYF. In DNA, the CDR3 is TGTGCCAGCAGTTTACCGGGACTAGCGGTACAAGAGACCCAGTACTTC.

The chain recombines TRBV5-4 with TRBJ2-7; 8 positions agree with TRBD2. V lost 4 bases and J lost 2; bases outside the gene matches: 2. CDR3 size: 13 residues. Germline V gene data show CDR1 as SGHNT and CDR2 as YYREEE (reference sequence). CDR3 region: CASSSGGPYEQYF. CDR3 DNA: TGTGCCAGCAGCAGCGGGGGCCCCTACGAGCAGTACTTC.

This chain links TRBV12-2 with TRBJ1-4; TRBD1 is taken as the D call from the table, unchecked against the DNA. TRBV12-2 is a documented pseudogene. CDR3 size: 16 residues. The CDR3 spells CASRLMGQGWYEKLFF. Written as DNA, the CDR3 is TGTGCAAGTCGCTTAATGGGGCAGGGCTGGTATGAAAAACTGTTTTTT.

This chain uses TRBV9 with TRBJ2-2, with D maybe TRBD1 (6 bases). In germline, CDR1 is SGDLS, CDR2 YYNGEE. The CDR3 is made up of 14 amino acids. V dropped 2 bases and J dropped 5 bases, with 10 bases sitting between them. The CDR3 loop reads CASSVGHSTGELFF. CDR3 sequence (DNA): TGTGCCAGCAGCGTGGGACACTCTACCGGGGAGCTGTTTTTT.

V usage is TRBV11-2 and J usage is TRBJ2-7; tentative D call: TRBD2 (6 bases). The V and J ends lost 1 base and 1 base respectively, with 17 bases between them. Germline CDR1 and CDR2: SGHAT and FQNNGV. The CDR3 totals 17 residues. For the CDR3, the DNA is TGTGCCAGCAGCTTAGGGTCCGGGGGTTTCCCATCCTACGAGCAGTACTTC. Its translation: CASSLGSGGFPSYEQYF. Supplemented by reference TRBV11-2 and TRBJ2-7, the full variable domain reads EAGVAQSPRYKIIEKRQSVAFWCNPISGHATLYWYQQILGQGPKLLIQFQNNGVVDDSQLPKDRFSAERLKGVDSTLKIQPAKLEDSAVYLCASSLGSGGFPSYEQYFGPGTRLTVT.

This rearrangement joins TRBV2 to TRBJ1-2, with D perhaps matching TRBD1 (6 bases). V was pared by 2 bases and J by 2 bases, with 15 bases between. Germline V gives CDR1 SNHLY, CDR2 FYNNEI. There are 16 residues in the CDR3. CDR3 DNA: TGTGCCAGCAGTGAACAATTCCCAGGGACAAACTATGGCTACACCTTC. As protein: CASSEQFPGTNYGYTF.

The V gene is TRBV12-3 or TRBV12-4, the J gene TRBJ2-1; possibly TRBD2 for D (6 bases). This CDR3 spans 13 amino acids. Between the trimmed V and J ends, which lost 6 bases and 4 bases, there was a span of 10 bases. CDR3 DNA: TGTGCCAGCAGGGTAGGACTATACAATGAGCAGTTCTTC. It yields the protein CASRVGLYNEQFF.

This clone was counted once. V usage is TRBV6-5 and J usage is TRBJ2-7, with TRBD2 as a possible D gene (6 bases). The CDR3 covers 14 residues. V lost 4 bases to trimming and J lost 3 bases, with 13 bases between them. From germline, CDR1 is MNHEY and CDR2 SVGAGI. The CDR3 DNA reads TGTGCCAGCAGTTTTATGGGGGGTTTCTACGAGCAGTACTTC. Residues: CASSFMGGFYEQYF.

This clone was seen only once. The rearrangement uses TRBV7-2 and TRBJ2-3, with 7 bases fitting TRBD2. V lost 0 bases, J lost 1 base, and 7 bases stayed unmatched. Germline lookup yields CDR1 SGHTA and CDR2 FQGNSA. The CDR3 runs 17 residues. The CDR3 loop reads CASSLARRESGTDTQYF. CDR3 DNA sequence: TGTGCCAGCAGCTTAGCTCGGCGGGAGAGTGGCACAGATACGCAGTATTTT.

There are a few counts of this clone. This chain joins TRBV15 and TRBJ2-5; TRBD1 aligns across 11 bases. CDR3 size: 15 residues. Germline trimming cut 8 bases from V and 5 bases from J; bases unmatched to any gene: 10. CDR1 and CDR2 (germline): LNHNV, YYDKDF (reference sequence). As DNA, the CDR3 is TGTGCCACCTCTCGGGGACAGGGGGACGTGGAGACCCAGTACTTC. Amino acid sequence: CATSRGQGDVETQYF.

V usage is TRBV7-2 and J usage is TRBJ2-1; D unclear. The CDR3 sequence is 17 residues long. The germline V and J ends were trimmed by 0 bases and 6 bases, with 18 bases remaining between them. Per germline, CDR1 SGHTA and CDR2 FQGNSA. CDR3 amino acids: CASSLAGGGPLINEQFF. In DNA, the CDR3 is TGTGCCAGCAGCTTAGCAGGTGGCGGACCCCTGATCAATGAGCAGTTCTTC.

V gene TRBV19 combines with J gene TRBJ1-6, with D tentatively TRBD1 (6 bases). This CDR3 comprises 15 residues. V was cut by 8 bases and J by 10 bases, with 21 bases left in between. Germline assignment: CDR1 LNHDA and CDR2 SQIVND (reference sequence). CDR3 amino acids: CASSPGQPEGSPLHF. DNA of the CDR3: TGTGCCAGTTCGCCAGGACAGCCGGAGGGGTCACCCCTCCACTTT.

The rearrangement joins TRBV29-1 to TRBJ2-7, with TRBD2 matching 7 bases. The CDR3 totals 14 residues. Looked up from germline, CDR1 is SQVTM and CDR2 is ANQGSEA. The trim removed 6 bases at V and 0 bases at J, leaving 8 bases unmatched. The CDR3 is CSVLRDYLSYEQYF. The CDR3 nucleotides read TGCAGCGTACTCCGGGACTACCTCTCCTACGAGCAGTACTTC.